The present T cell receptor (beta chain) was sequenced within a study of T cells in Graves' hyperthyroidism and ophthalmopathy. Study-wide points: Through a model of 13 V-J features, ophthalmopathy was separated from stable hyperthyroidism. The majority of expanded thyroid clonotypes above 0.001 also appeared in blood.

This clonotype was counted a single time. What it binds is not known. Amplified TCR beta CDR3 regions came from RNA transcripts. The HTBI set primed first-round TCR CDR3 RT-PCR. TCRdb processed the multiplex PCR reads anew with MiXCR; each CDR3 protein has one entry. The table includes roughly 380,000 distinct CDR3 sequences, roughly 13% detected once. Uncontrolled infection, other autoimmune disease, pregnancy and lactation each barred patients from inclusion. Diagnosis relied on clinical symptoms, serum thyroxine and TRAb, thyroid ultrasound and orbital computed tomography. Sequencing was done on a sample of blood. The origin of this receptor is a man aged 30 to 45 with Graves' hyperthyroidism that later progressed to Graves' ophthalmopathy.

The CDR3: CSARRRQDGLNTEAFF. The CDR3 DNA sequence: TGCAGTGCTAGGCGACGTCAGGACGGTTTGAACACTGAAGCTTTCTTT. The chain joins TRBV20-1 to TRBJ1-1; D gene unclear. The CDR3 covers 16 residues. Germline lookup yields CDR1 DFQATT and CDR2 SNEGSKA (reference sequence). V gave up 3 bases and J gave up 0 bases, with 17 bases separating them.